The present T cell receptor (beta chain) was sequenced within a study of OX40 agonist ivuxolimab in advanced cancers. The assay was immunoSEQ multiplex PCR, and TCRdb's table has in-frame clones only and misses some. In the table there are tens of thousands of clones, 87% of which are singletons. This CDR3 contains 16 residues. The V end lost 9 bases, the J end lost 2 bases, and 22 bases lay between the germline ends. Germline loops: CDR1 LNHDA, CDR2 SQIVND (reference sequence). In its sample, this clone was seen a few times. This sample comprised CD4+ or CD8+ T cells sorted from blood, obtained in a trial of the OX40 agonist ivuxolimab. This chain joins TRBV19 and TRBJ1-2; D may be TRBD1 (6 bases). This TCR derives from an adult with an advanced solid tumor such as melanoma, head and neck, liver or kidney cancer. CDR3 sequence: CASKGTTLLLNYGYTF. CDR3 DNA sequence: TGTGCCAGCAAAGGGACAACGTTGCTGTTGAACTATGGCTACACCTTC.